This T cell receptor beta chain is drawn from a study of molecular identifiers for immune sequencing clone quantification. Study overall: The replicates split RNA from about 19,000 or 110,000 naive CD8 cells five ways and sequenced four.

The authors built bulk TCR libraries by previously described methods with listed TCR primers. In TCRdb, the PCR reads were re-called with MiXCR into one record per CDR3 protein. The sample lists 40,000 or so distinct CDR3 sequences; 19% were seen once. This clonotype was recorded many times. Its antigen is still unknown. Study observations and caveats: Among effectors, clones above 20 RNA copies held over 98% of molecules; among naive cells, under 1%.

A CD8+CD4-CCR7+CD45RA+ gate was used to sort naive CD8 T cells. CDR1 is MDHEN and CDR2 is SYDVKM in the germline V gene. This CDR3 spans 16 amino acids. The V gene end was trimmed by 1 base and the J gene end by 5 bases; junction bases not matched to a gene: 5. The sequenced material came from naive CD8+ T cells from blood, with Jurkat cell RNA spiked in. The subset: FACS-sorted CD8+CD4-CCR7+CD45RA+ naive T cells. The J gene is TRBJ1-5, the V gene TRBV28; 10 positions match TRBD1. The receptor was isolated from a human donor in good health. Some libraries in this study had Jurkat cell RNA spiked in. The CDR3 nucleotides read TGTGCCAGCAGTTTATACATCGGGACAGGGGATCAGCCCCAGCATTTT. Its translation is CASSLYIGTGDQPQHF.